Here is one T cell receptor beta chain with its context. The entry originates in a study of blood T cell repertoires in COVID-19. Overall study context: In Cohort 3, a recovered donor had either two negative PCRs, clearance, or symptom resolution. The United States, Italy and Spain supplied acute and convalescent COVID-19 samples. Sample material is recorded as cDNA or gDNA derived from T cells, B-cell-depleted T cells, or PBMCs.

Germline V CDR1 and CDR2: LNHDA, SQIVND (reference sequence). The CDR3 is 14 residues long. Trimming took off 2 bases at V and 7 bases at J, with 12 bases between the two ends. Enrollees, about 18 to 100 years old, lived in some 24 US areas. Profiled with immunoSEQ multiplex PCR; TCRdb holds only in-frame clones, not every one. The profile shows 120,000 to 150,000 clones, under 90% of them singletons. The sequence was collected from a man over 45 in a cohort exposed to, infected with or recovered from COVID-19 (not recorded which). Sequencing input: PBMCs or T cells enriched from blood (not recorded which). The rearrangement joins TRBV19 to TRBJ2-1, with TRBD2 as a possible D gene (5 bases). The CDR3 DNA is TGTGCCAGTAGTATACTAGCTGCGTTGAATGAGCAGTTCTTC. Translation gives CASSILAALNEQFF. The whole variable domain, filled in from reference TRBV19 and TRBJ2-1, reads DGGITQSPKYLFRKEGQNVTLSCEQNLNHDAMYWYRQDPGQGLRLIYYSQIVNDFQKGDIAEGYSVSREKKESFPLTVTSAQKNPTAFYLCASSILAALNEQFFGPGTRLTVL.